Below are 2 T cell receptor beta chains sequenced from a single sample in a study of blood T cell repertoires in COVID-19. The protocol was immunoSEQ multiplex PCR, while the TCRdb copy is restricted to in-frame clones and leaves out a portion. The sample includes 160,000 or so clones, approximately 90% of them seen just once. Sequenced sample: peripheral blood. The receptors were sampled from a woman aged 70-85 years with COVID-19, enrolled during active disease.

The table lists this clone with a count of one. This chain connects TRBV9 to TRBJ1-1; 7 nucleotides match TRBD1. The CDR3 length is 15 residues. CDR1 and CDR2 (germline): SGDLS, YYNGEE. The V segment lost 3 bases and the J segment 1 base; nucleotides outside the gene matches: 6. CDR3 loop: CASSATGSGNTEAFF. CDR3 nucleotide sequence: TGTGCCAGCAGCGCGACAGGGTCAGGGAACACTGAAGCTTTCTTT.

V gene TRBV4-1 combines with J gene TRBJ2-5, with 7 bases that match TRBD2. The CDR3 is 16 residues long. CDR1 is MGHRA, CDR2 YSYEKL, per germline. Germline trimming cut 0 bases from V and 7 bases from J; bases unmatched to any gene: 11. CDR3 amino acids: CASSQDGLAARGTQYF. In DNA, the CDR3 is TGCGCCAGCAGCCAAGATGGGCTAGCGGCCCGGGGGACCCAGTACTTC.